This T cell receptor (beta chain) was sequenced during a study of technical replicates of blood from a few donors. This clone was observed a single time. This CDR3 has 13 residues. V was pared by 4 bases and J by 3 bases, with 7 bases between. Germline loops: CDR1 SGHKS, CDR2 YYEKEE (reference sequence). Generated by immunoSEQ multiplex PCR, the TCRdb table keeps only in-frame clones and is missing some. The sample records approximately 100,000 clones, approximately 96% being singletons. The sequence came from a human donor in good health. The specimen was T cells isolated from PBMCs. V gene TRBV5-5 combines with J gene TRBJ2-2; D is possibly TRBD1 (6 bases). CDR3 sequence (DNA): TGTGCCAGCAGCCCAGGGGACACCGGGGAGCTGTTTTTT. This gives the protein CASSPGDTGELFF.